Sequencing of this T cell receptor beta chain was carried out in a study of Ad26.COV2.S vaccination and SARS-CoV-2 variants. This clone was recorded only once. The treatment here: around 19 received Ad26.COV2.S at low or high dose, single or two shots; about 5 received placebo; per-sample allocation not given. Sample collection was performed on day 63 after the first vaccine or placebo injection. The germline CDR1 and CDR2 sequences are MDHEN and SYDVKM. The CDR3 is made up of 16 amino acids. The V end lost 4 bases, the J end lost 5 bases, and 20 bases lay between the germline ends. The repertoire was sequenced with immunoSEQ multiplex PCR; TCRdb's copy has only in-frame clones and lacks some. The data contain about 350,000 clones, more than 85% of them singletons.

The rearrangement links TRBV28 to TRBJ1-1; TRBD1 might be the D (5 bases). This specimen consisted of peripheral blood, obtained in a trial of Ad26.COV2.S vaccine versus placebo. The sequence was obtained from a person aged 18-60 years who received the Ad26.COV2.S COVID-19 vaccine or a placebo. CDR3 sequence reads: CASSSGVPVLSTEAFF. For the CDR3, the DNA is TGTGCCAGCAGTTCGGGGGTCCCCGTCTTGAGTACTGAAGCTTTCTTT.